What follows are 15 T cell receptor beta chains derived from one specimen sequenced in a study of regulatory T cells in long-lasting Graves disease. Stated time point: newly diagnosed GD, antithyroid drugs for less than 3 months. Extracted RNA from PBMCs served as the source of the TCR library. Investigators prepared the TCR beta libraries by applying iRepertoire HTBI primers and Arm-PCR of CDR3 regions. A single record per CDR3 protein comes from TCRdb applying MiXCR to the multiplex PCR reads. Of about 520,000 distinct CDR3 sequences listed, approximately 12% are singletons. The same sample was also studied in work on T cells in Graves' hyperthyroidism and ophthalmopathy.

The sequencing used peripheral blood mononuclear cells (PBMCs), collected at new diagnosis, from a patient treated with antithyroid drugs. Receptors were obtained from a woman aged 30 to 39 with Graves disease.

This clonotype was seen ten or more times. The chain combines TRBV7-2 with TRBJ1-2, with 9 bases lining up with TRBD1. The CDR3 runs 13 residues. With V trimmed by 5 bases and J by 6 bases, 4 bases remained unmatched. Looked up from germline, CDR1 is SGHTA and CDR2 is FQGNSA. CDR3 in amino acids: CASSNRGQDGYTF. The CDR3 DNA follows: TGTGCCAGCAGCAACAGGGGGCAGGATGGCTACACCTTC.

This clonotype appeared many times. The chain couples TRBV27 to TRBJ1-6; a weak D match, TRBD1 (6 bases). The CDR3 is 17 residues long. Germline assignment: CDR1 MNHEY and CDR2 SMNVEV (reference sequence). Trimming shortened V by 5 bases and J by 6 bases, and 20 bases separated the two germline ends. CDR3 protein: CASSARDKAQRNSPLHF. CDR3 bases: TGTGCCAGCAGTGCGAGGGACAAAGCTCAACGTAATTCACCCCTCCACTTT.

This clonotype was seen repeatedly, ten times or more. The chain links TRBV27 to TRBJ1-4; the D gene is possibly TRBD1 (6 bases). Trimming removed 3 bases from V and 14 bases from J, with 22 bases in between. From germline, CDR1 is MNHEY and CDR2 SMNVEV (reference sequence). The CDR3 spans 15 residues. CDR3 region: CASSLMAGALRKLFF. The CDR3 coding sequence is TGTGCCAGCAGTTTGATGGCAGGGGCCTTGAGAAAGCTGTTTTTT.

At least ten counts were recorded for this clonotype. The rearrangement uses TRBV4-1 and TRBJ1-1; D remains unclear. V gave up 4 bases and J gave up 4 bases, with 10 bases separating them. The CDR3 loop spans 13 amino acids. From germline, CDR1 is MGHRA and CDR2 YSYEKL. The chain's CDR3 is CASSRFRVTEAFF. The DNA of the CDR3 is TGCGCCAGCAGCCGTTTCCGGGTCACTGAAGCTTTCTTT.

This clonotype was recorded many times. This chain's CDR3 is CASSKTRLAGAYEQYF. The CDR3 DNA follows: TGTGCCAGCAGCAAGACACGACTAGCGGGAGCCTACGAGCAGTACTTC. This rearrangement joins TRBV7-2 to TRBJ2-7, with 12 nucleotides matching TRBD2. The CDR3 extends over 16 amino acids. Trimming took 5 bases from V and 2 from J; bases not matched to a gene: 7. Germline V gene data show CDR1 as SGHTA and CDR2 as FQGNSA.

This clonotype was counted ten times or more. This rearrangement joins TRBV25-1 to TRBJ2-2; TRBD2 matches at 7 bases. The V and J ends lost 1 base and 0 bases, in that order; junction bases with no gene match: 2. The germline V gene encodes CDR1 MGHDK and CDR2 SYGVNS. The CDR3 loop spans 16 amino acids. The CDR3 nucleotides are TGTGCCAGCAGTGAATGGGGGGGATCGAACACCGGGGAGCTGTTTTTT. As protein: CASSEWGGSNTGELFF.

This clonotype was recorded at least ten times. This sequence joins TRBV19 and TRBJ2-3; unclear D gene. V dropped 3 bases and J dropped 3 bases, with 7 bases sitting between them. The CDR3 sequence is 13 residues long. CDR1 and CDR2 (germline): LNHDA, SQIVND (reference sequence). The CDR3 DNA is TGTGCCAGTAGTATCTATGCTACAGATACGCAGTATTTT. This codes for CASSIYATDTQYF.

This clonotype was found many times. This chain joins TRBV12-3 or TRBV12-4 and TRBJ1-1; weak D call: TRBD1 (5 bases). This CDR3 has 14 residues. Trimming left V 6 bases short and J 7 bases short, with 18 bases between. The CDR3 nucleotides are TGTGCCAGCAGGATCCCGGGAGGGGATGGTGAAGCTTTCTTT. Translation: CASRIPGGDGEAFF.

This clonotype was observed a few times. V usage is TRBV19 and J usage is TRBJ1-4, with D hard to call. CDR1 is LNHDA and CDR2 is SQIVND in the germline V gene (reference sequence). With 5 bases removed from V and 5 bases from J, the gap between germline ends came to 12 bases. The CDR3 contains 14 residues. The CDR3 sequence is CASSRGGKNEKLFF. In nucleotides, the CDR3 is TGTGCCAGTAGTCGTGGCGGGAAAAATGAAAAACTGTTTTTT.

This clonotype was observed a handful of times. The rearrangement uses TRBV5-4 and TRBJ1-1; D uncertain. The germline CDR1 and CDR2 sequences are SGHNT and YYREEE (reference sequence). The CDR3 runs to 16 residues. V gave up 4 bases and J gave up 4 bases, with 20 bases separating them. This chain's CDR3 is CASSPQSPGEGTEAFF. The CDR3 DNA reads TGTGCCAGCAGCCCCCAGAGCCCAGGCGAGGGCACTGAAGCTTTCTTT.

This clonotype showed up many times. The gene calls are TRBV10-3 and TRBJ1-1, with a possible D match to TRBD1 (6 bases). The CDR3 contains 15 residues. Trimming cost V 3 bases and J 5 bases, with 16 bases left between them. CDR1 and CDR2 from the germline V gene are ENHRY and SYGVKD. The CDR3 loop reads CAISESETGSTEAFF. CDR3 nucleotides: TGTGCCATCAGTGAATCTGAGACAGGATCGACTGAAGCTTTCTTT.

This clonotype occurred many times. The J gene is TRBJ2-3, the V gene TRBV12-3 or TRBV12-4; 7 bases map to TRBD1. The V segment lost 10 bases and the J segment 2 bases; nucleotides outside the gene matches: 12. The CDR3 has 15 residues. Written as DNA, the CDR3 is TGTGCCACTGAGAAGAACAGGGGAAACACAGATACGCAGTATTTT. Translation: CATEKNRGNTDTQYF.

This clonotype was seen ten or more times. This chain joins TRBV7-9 and TRBJ2-2; 11 bases are shared with TRBD2. The V segment lost 6 bases and the J segment 6 bases; nucleotides outside the gene matches: 12. This CDR3 spans 17 amino acids. Germline V lookup: CDR1 SEHNR, CDR2 FQNEAQ (reference sequence). The CDR3 nucleotides read TGTGCCAGCAGTCTTATAGCGGGAGGGCCGATCGCCGGGGAGCTGTTTTTT. Translating it yields CASSLIAGGPIAGELFF.

This clonotype was seen at least ten times. The genes are TRBV7-3 and TRBJ1-1; 8 bases map to TRBD1. The CDR3 sequence is 14 residues long. CDR1 and CDR2 from the germline V gene are SGHTA and FQGTGA. V shed 5 bases and J 5 bases; nucleotides not matched to a gene: 7. This CDR3 reads CASSPGQGWTEAFF. The CDR3 DNA reads TGTGCCAGCAGCCCAGGACAGGGTTGGACTGAAGCTTTCTTT.

In regard to this clonotype: The junction differs from germline at one of its ends, possibly a read error. The chain carries TRBV6-1 and TRBJ2-2; 7 bases map to TRBD1. The V gene's germline CDR1 is MNHNS and CDR2 SASEGT. This CDR3 region has 13 residues. CDR3 DNA sequence: TGTGCCAGCGGTGACAGGGCTCCCGGGGAGCTGTTTTTT. Translated: CASGDRAPGELFF.